This T cell receptor beta chain stems from a study of T cells in Graves' hyperthyroidism and ophthalmopathy. Overall study context: Peripheral blood collection took place at initial diagnosis, before any treatment.

Across 18 months, stable Graves' hyperthyroidism was marked by no progression to ophthalmopathy. The authors obtained PBMCs from over 7.5 ml of fresh peripheral blood. Trimming took 4 bases from V and 3 from J; bases not matched to a gene: 12. This CDR3 comprises 16 residues. CDR1 is DFQATT and CDR2 is SNEGSKA in the germline V gene (reference sequence). Researchers took RNA transcripts and amplified the TCR beta CDR3 regions from them. First-round RT-PCR with HTBI primers amplified the TCR CDR3 region. TCRdb used MiXCR to reprocess the multiplex PCR reads, holding one entry per CDR3 protein. The data hold a few hundred thousand distinct CDR3 sequences, with 15% to 19% observed a single time. This clonotype was seen a handful of times.

The sample was blood. This sequence joins TRBV20-1 and TRBJ2-4, with TRBD2 matching 7 bases. The sequence was obtained from a woman in her 30s with Graves' hyperthyroidism. CDR3 in DNA: TGCAGTGCTAAGGCGAGACTAGCAGATTTCAAAAACATTCAGTACTTC. Amino acids: CSAKARLADFKNIQYF.